This is a list of T cell receptor beta chains from one sample in a study of CD4+ T cells in melanoma. Profiling relied on immunoSEQ multiplex PCR, and the TCRdb table lists in-frame clones only, not all of them. The sample has about 50,000 clones, roughly 89% seen once. Specimen: peripheral blood. These receptor sequences come from a human donor with melanoma. The CDR3 runs from the conserved cysteine through the conserved F or W. A D gene is named only where the DNA matches it firmly. For some rows the clone size is stated as once, few or many, or as a class when expanded; others skip it.

D gene: NA
J gene: TRBJ1-5
V gene: TRBV7-9
clone size: NA
CDR3 DNA: TGTGCCAGCAGCTTAGGGACCGCAGGCCCCCAGCATTTT
CDR3 protein: CASSLGTAGPQHF

D gene: TRBD1
J gene: TRBJ2-7
V gene: TRBV5-1
clone size: NA
CDR3 DNA: TGCGCCAGCAGCTTGGTTGCAGGGGGCGCTTCTTCCTACGAGCAGTACTTC
CDR3 protein: CASSLVAGGASSYEQYF

D gene: TRBD2
J gene: TRBJ2-3
V gene: TRBV30
clone size: NA
CDR3 DNA: TGTGCCTGGAGTGCTAGCGGGGGCGTAAATACGCAGTATTTT
CDR3 protein: CAWSASGGVNTQYF

D gene: NA
J gene: TRBJ2-5
V gene: TRBV23-1
clone size: once
CDR3 DNA: TGCGCCAGCAGTCAATGGGGGGAGACCCAGTACTTC
CDR3 protein: CASSQWGETQYF

D gene: TRBD2
J gene: TRBJ2-2
V gene: TRBV15
clone size: once
CDR3 DNA: TGTGCCACCAGCAGACTAGCGGGGGCCGCGAACACCGGGGAGCTGTTTTTT
CDR3 protein: CATSRLAGAANTGELFF

D gene: NA
J gene: TRBJ1-2
V gene: TRBV4-3
clone size: NA
CDR3 DNA: TGCGCCAGCAGCCAAGTTCCCAGAAATGGCTACACCTTC
CDR3 protein: CASSQVPRNGYTF

D gene: NA
J gene: TRBJ1-3
V gene: TRBV5-1
clone size: NA
CDR3 DNA: TGCGCCAGCAGCTTGCAGGGAACCGTCTCTGGAAACACCATATATTTT
CDR3 protein: CASSLQGTVSGNTIYF

D gene: NA
J gene: TRBJ1-3
V gene: TRBV18
clone size: NA
CDR3 DNA: TGTGCCAGCTCACCACCTGGTCCTGCGGCGAACACCATATATTTT
CDR3 protein: CASSPPGPAANTIYF

D gene: TRBD1
J gene: TRBJ2-7
V gene: TRBV4-1
clone size: NA
CDR3 DNA: TGCGCCAGCAGCCAAGCCGGGGACAGCTCCTACGAGCAGTACTTC
CDR3 protein: CASSQAGDSSYEQYF

D gene: TRBD1
J gene: TRBJ1-5
V gene: TRBV6-1
clone size: NA
CDR3 DNA: TGTGCCAGCAGTGAGGGACAGGGTAGTCAGCCCCAGCATTTT
CDR3 protein: CASSEGQGSQPQHF

D gene: NA
J gene: TRBJ1-2
V gene: TRBV4-1
clone size: NA
CDR3 DNA: TGCGCCAGCAGCCAAGTCCAGGGGACGAACTATGGCTACACCTTC
CDR3 protein: CASSQVQGTNYGYTF

D gene: NA
J gene: TRBJ1-1
V gene: TRBV27
clone size: NA
CDR3 DNA: TGTGCCAGCAGTTTACGCGCAGGGTGGACTGAAGCTTTCTTT
CDR3 protein: CASSLRAGWTEAFF

D gene: NA
J gene: TRBJ2-3
V gene: TRBV11-3
clone size: NA
CDR3 DNA: TGTGCCAGCAGCTTCGAGATCCCCGCAGATACGCAGTATTTT
CDR3 protein: CASSFEIPADTQYF

D gene: NA
J gene: TRBJ2-7
V gene: TRBV6-5
clone size: NA
CDR3 DNA: TGTGCCAGCAGTTACTCAGGGGCTAGCTCCTACGAGCAGTACTTC
CDR3 protein: CASSYSGASSYEQYF

D gene: NA
J gene: TRBJ2-5
V gene: TRBV7-2
clone size: NA
CDR3 DNA: TGTGCCAGCAGCCTTCGCGGGGCCTTTGAGACCCAGTACTTC
CDR3 protein: CASSLRGAFETQYF

D gene: NA
J gene: TRBJ1-5
V gene: TRBV18
clone size: NA
CDR3 DNA: TGTGCCAGCTCACCACCGGGGGGGGCGAATCAGCCCCAGCATTTT
CDR3 protein: CASSPPGGANQPQHF

D gene: NA
J gene: TRBJ2-1
V gene: TRBV7-2
clone size: NA
CDR3 DNA: TGTGCCAGCAGCTTATCCGGGCTTGGCTCCTACAATGAGCAGTTCTTC
CDR3 protein: CASSLSGLGSYNEQFF

D gene: NA
J gene: TRBJ2-1
V gene: TRBV6-1
clone size: NA
CDR3 DNA: TGTGCCAGCAGTGAAGGAGCAGGGCAGGGTGAGCAGTTCTTC
CDR3 protein: CASSEGAGQGEQFF

D gene: TRBD2
J gene: TRBJ2-7
V gene: TRBV6-1
clone size: NA
CDR3 DNA: TGTGCCTGCGGGGGGTACGACGAGCAGTACTTC
CDR3 protein: CACGGYDEQYF

D gene: TRBD1
J gene: TRBJ2-3
V gene: TRBV2
clone size: NA
CDR3 DNA: TGTGCCAGCAGGGACCTGACAGGGGATCCAGATACGCAGTATTTT
CDR3 protein: CASRDLTGDPDTQYF

D gene: NA
J gene: TRBJ2-7
V gene: TRBV7-9
clone size: NA
CDR3 DNA: TGTGCCAGCAGCTTAGGTATGACAGTGGGTCTCTACGAGCAGTACTTC
CDR3 protein: CASSLGMTVGLYEQYF

D gene: TRBD1
J gene: TRBJ1-1
V gene: TRBV4-1
clone size: NA
CDR3 DNA: TGCGCCAGCAGCTTCCGACAGGGAAAGGACACTGAAGCTTTCTTT
CDR3 protein: CASSFRQGKDTEAFF

D gene: TRBD2
J gene: TRBJ2-3
V gene: TRBV18
clone size: NA
CDR3 DNA: TGTGCCAGCTCACCACCGATTGGTAGCGGGGGCACAGATACGCAGTATTTT
CDR3 protein: CASSPPIGSGGTDTQYF

D gene: NA
J gene: TRBJ2-5
V gene: TRBV5-5
clone size: NA
CDR3 DNA: TGTGCCAGCATCATCAGGGAGACCCAGTACTTC
CDR3 protein: CASIIRETQYF

D gene: TRBD1
J gene: TRBJ1-2
V gene: TRBV7-9
clone size: NA
CDR3 DNA: TGTGCCAGCAGCTTATCGGGACAGGGGGCCTCTGGCTACACCTTC
CDR3 protein: CASSLSGQGASGYTF

D gene: TRBD1
J gene: TRBJ1-4
V gene: TRBV7-9
clone size: NA
CDR3 DNA: TGTGCCAGCAGCTTAGGACAGGGGAAAGGTGAAAAACTGTTTTTT
CDR3 protein: CASSLGQGKGEKLFF

D gene: TRBD2
J gene: TRBJ2-3
V gene: TRBV4-2
clone size: NA
CDR3 DNA: TGTGCCAGCAGCCAAGACCCCAGCGGGGGAGTTGATACGCAGTATTTT
CDR3 protein: CASSQDPSGGVDTQYF

D gene: NA
J gene: TRBJ1-6
V gene: TRBV12-2
clone size: NA
CDR3 DNA: TGTGCAAGTCGCTTAGCGCACCGGAACCGGACTCCTAATTCACCCCTCCACTTT
CDR3 protein: CASRLAHRNRTPNSPLHF

D gene: NA
J gene: TRBJ1-5
V gene: TRBV4-1
clone size: NA
CDR3 DNA: TGCGCCAGCAGCCAAGATATGAATCAGCCCCAGCATTTT
CDR3 protein: CASSQDMNQPQHF

D gene: NA
J gene: TRBJ2-7
V gene: TRBV6-1
clone size: NA
CDR3 DNA: TGTGCCAGCAGTGCGCGAGGGGCGGGTGAGCAGTACTTC
CDR3 protein: CASSARGAGEQYF

D gene: NA
J gene: TRBJ1-6
V gene: TRBV27
clone size: NA
CDR3 DNA: TGTGCCAGCAGTTTATGGGAATCTGGTTCACCCCTCCACTTT
CDR3 protein: CASSLWESGSPLHF

D gene: NA
J gene: TRBJ1-3
V gene: TRBV7-9
clone size: NA
CDR3 DNA: TGTGCCAGCAGCTTAGAGGGCAACTCTGGAAACACCATATATTTT
CDR3 protein: CASSLEGNSGNTIYF

D gene: NA
J gene: TRBJ2-1
V gene: TRBV13
clone size: NA
CDR3 DNA: TGTGCCAGCAGCTTAGCGGTCATCAATGAGCAGTTCTTC
CDR3 protein: CASSLAVINEQFF

D gene: NA
J gene: TRBJ1-2
V gene: TRBV7-9
clone size: NA
CDR3 DNA: TGTGCCAGCAGCTTAGTGACAGAGAACTATGGCTACACCTTC
CDR3 protein: CASSLVTENYGYTF

D gene: NA
J gene: TRBJ2-1
V gene: TRBV2
clone size: once
CDR3 DNA: TGTGCCAGCTTACCCCGGACAGCCTACAATGAGCAGTTCTTC
CDR3 protein: CASLPRTAYNEQFF

D gene: NA
J gene: TRBJ2-2
V gene: TRBV27
clone size: NA
CDR3 DNA: TGTGCCAGCAGTTCGGGTTTCGGGGAGCTGTTTTTT
CDR3 protein: CASSSGFGELFF

D gene: TRBD1
J gene: TRBJ2-2
V gene: TRBV4-1
clone size: NA
CDR3 DNA: TGCGCCAGCAGCCAATCCCCCGGGACAGGGGGCCCCGGGGAGCTGTTTTTT
CDR3 protein: CASSQSPGTGGPGELFF

D gene: NA
J gene: TRBJ1-3
V gene: TRBV27
clone size: NA
CDR3 DNA: TGTGCCAGCAGTTTGTCGGGGCAGGGGACTGGAAACACCATATATTTT
CDR3 protein: CASSLSGQGTGNTIYF

D gene: NA
J gene: TRBJ2-7
V gene: TRBV5-1
clone size: NA
CDR3 DNA: TGCGCCAGCAGCTTCGAGGGGCTCGAGCGGGAGCAGTACTTC
CDR3 protein: CASSFEGLEREQYF

D gene: TRBD1
J gene: TRBJ1-1
V gene: TRBV28
clone size: NA
CDR3 DNA: TGTGCCAGCAGTTCGACAGGGGGCCGAAAGAACACTGAAGCTTTCTTT
CDR3 protein: CASSSTGGRKNTEAFF

D gene: TRBD2
J gene: TRBJ2-1
V gene: TRBV6-5
clone size: NA
CDR3 DNA: TGTGCCAGCAGCGTAGAGGGACTAGCAGCGAATGAGCAGTTCTTC
CDR3 protein: CASSVEGLAANEQFF

D gene: TRBD2
J gene: TRBJ2-7
V gene: TRBV9
clone size: NA
CDR3 DNA: TGTGCCAGCAGCGTAACGGCTAGCGGGGAGAGTGGACCCTACGAGCAGTACTTC
CDR3 protein: CASSVTASGESGPYEQYF

D gene: NA
J gene: TRBJ1-5
V gene: TRBV28
clone size: once
CDR3 DNA: TGTGCCAGCAGTGCGGGGGTTCCTCAGGAGAATCAGCCCCAGCATTTT
CDR3 protein: CASSAGVPQENQPQHF

D gene: NA
J gene: TRBJ2-2
V gene: TRBV18
clone size: NA
CDR3 DNA: TGTGCCAGCTCACCACTGACAGGGAACACCGGGGAGCTGTTTTTT
CDR3 protein: CASSPLTGNTGELFF

D gene: NA
J gene: TRBJ2-7
V gene: TRBV30
clone size: few
CDR3 DNA: TGTGCCTGGACTGGTGCTGGGATCTACGAGCAGTACTTC
CDR3 protein: CAWTGAGIYEQYF

D gene: NA
J gene: TRBJ2-3
V gene: TRBV2
clone size: NA
CDR3 DNA: TGTGCCAGCACGTTGACAGATACGCAGTATTTT
CDR3 protein: CASTLTDTQYF

D gene: NA
J gene: TRBJ2-7
V gene: TRBV19
clone size: few
CDR3 DNA: TGTGCCAGTAGTATAGAGCCAGGTCTCGAGCAGTACTTC
CDR3 protein: CASSIEPGLEQYF

D gene: NA
J gene: TRBJ1-1
V gene: TRBV28
clone size: NA
CDR3 DNA: TGTGCCATCGGGAGGGCGGACACTGAAGCTTTCTTT
CDR3 protein: CAIGRADTEAFF

D gene: NA
J gene: TRBJ1-2
V gene: TRBV5-6
clone size: NA
CDR3 DNA: TGTGCCAGCAGCTTGTTTACAGGGTCTAACTATGGCTACACCTTC
CDR3 protein: CASSLFTGSNYGYTF

D gene: TRBD1
J gene: TRBJ1-6
V gene: TRBV6-1
clone size: NA
CDR3 DNA: TGTGCCAGCGGGACAGGGGGCGTTAATTCACCCCTCCACTTT
CDR3 protein: CASGTGGVNSPLHF

D gene: TRBD1
J gene: TRBJ2-7
V gene: TRBV7-6
clone size: NA
CDR3 DNA: TGTGCCAGCAGCTTGGACAGGATGACCTACGAGCAGTACTTC
CDR3 protein: CASSLDRMTYEQYF

D gene: NA
J gene: TRBJ2-7
V gene: TRBV30
clone size: NA
CDR3 DNA: TGTGCCTGGACCCGGCCTGGACGGGACTCCTACGAGCAGTACTTC
CDR3 protein: CAWTRPGRDSYEQYF